Given below is one T cell receptor (beta chain) in context. What it recognizes is unknown. These data originate in a study of cytomegalovirus exposure and HLA in healthy donors. In the study overall: In terms of ancestry, the Caucasian-associated cluster contained around four fifths of the approximately 430 genotyped donors. General study findings and limits: Cytomegalovirus-associated status was assigned to approximately 160 TCR beta chains. An analysis was carried out later, and it reportedly showed fewer N-insertions in an Asian-associated ancestry cluster than the approximately 700-donor mean. Analyzed later, association rates of TCRs varied across HLA loci, with DRB1 most and HLA-C fewest.

A multiplex PCR was run with 60 Vbeta primers and 13 Jbeta primers. The data were produced by immunoSEQ multiplex PCR, yet TCRdb's version contains in-frame clones alone and is incomplete. The data hold some 85,000 clones, with roughly 83% observed a single time. This CDR3 comprises 13 residues. The germline V gene encodes CDR1 SGHKS and CDR2 YYEKEE (reference sequence). V lost 5 bases to trimming and J lost 7 bases, with 12 bases between them. This TCR was sampled from a man between 18 and 29 years old in good health and CMV-seronegative. The sample was PBMCs. The chain employs TRBV5-5 and TRBJ1-4, with D perhaps matching TRBD1 (6 bases). The CDR3: CASRQGLLEKLFF. In DNA form, the CDR3 reads TGTGCCAGCAGACAGGGCCTTCTTGAAAAACTGTTTTTT.